A single sample is the source of the 3 T cell receptor beta chains below, sequenced in a study of blood T cell repertoires in COVID-19. Profiled with immunoSEQ multiplex PCR; TCRdb holds only in-frame clones, not every one. The sample has hundreds of thousands of clones; more than 75% are singletons. Sequencing was carried out using peripheral blood. The source of these receptors is a woman aged 45-65 years with COVID-19, enrolled during active disease.

The rearrangement joins TRBV5-1 to TRBJ2-1; 7 bases are a match to TRBD1. The CDR3 runs to 13 residues. The junction had 5 bases not matched to a gene; V was cut back by 3 bases and J by 8 bases. CDR1 SGHRS and CDR2 YFSETQ come from the germline V gene. In DNA form, the CDR3 reads TGCGCCAGCAGCTCCACAGGGGCGGATGAGCAGTTCTTC. It encodes CASSSTGADEQFF.

This rearrangement joins TRBV19 to TRBJ2-7; the match to TRBD2 covers 10 bases. Losses at the gene ends were 5 bases for V and 3 bases for J; bases not matched to a gene: 7. CDR1 is LNHDA, CDR2 SQIVND, per germline (reference sequence). The CDR3 has 15 amino acids. The CDR3 DNA reads as TGTGCCAGTAGTGCCGGGACTAGCGATATCTACGAGCAGTACTTC. It translates to CASSAGTSDIYEQYF.

The genes are TRBV24-1 and TRBJ2-1, with TRBD2 matching 8 bases. This CDR3 spans 20 amino acids. CDR1 is KGHDR, CDR2 SFDVKD, per germline. J gave up 0 bases and V 3 bases, and 15 bases lay outside the gene matches. CDR3 region: CATSDAPGGGRTSSYNEQFF. The CDR3 nucleotides are TGTGCCACCAGTGATGCCCCCGGGGGCGGGAGGACGAGCTCCTACAATGAGCAGTTCTTC.